One sample yielded the 4 T cell receptor beta chains listed below, sequenced in a study of blood T cell repertoires in COVID-19. TCRdb's table, derived via immunoSEQ multiplex PCR, lists solely in-frame clones and lacks some. This sample has 400,000 or so clones, with less than 95% found just once. Sequencing was done on a sample of PBMCs or T cells enriched from blood (not recorded which). The source of these receptors is a man aged 18 to 35 who had recovered from COVID-19.

With regard to this clone: Other DNA sequences in the same sample also yield this CDR3. V usage is TRBV3-1 (or the pseudogene TRBV3-2) and J usage is TRBJ1-1; D is possibly TRBD1 (5 bases). The V gene lost 6 bases and the J gene lost 1 base, with 12 bases spanning the gap. The CDR3 consists of 14 residues. From germline, CDR1 is LGHDT and CDR2 YNNKEL (reference sequence). Written as DNA, the CDR3 is TGTGCCAGCAGTCTCAGTACAGGGAACACTGAAGCTTTCTTT. Translated: CASSLSTGNTEAFF.

The CDR3 loop is CATSEQGAQPQHF. The CDR3 region has the DNA TGTGCCACCAGTGAACAGGGGGCTCAGCCCCAGCATTTT. The chain couples TRBV24-1 to TRBJ1-5, with TRBD1 identical over 9 bases. CDR1 and CDR2 from the germline V gene are KGHDR and SFDVKD. After removal of 4 bases from V and 6 bases from J, the junction contained 0 bases not matched to a gene. There are 13 residues in the CDR3.

The chain recombines TRBV19 with TRBJ1-2; 7 nucleotides align to TRBD1. This CDR3 region has 13 residues. Germline CDR1 LNHDA, CDR2 SQIVND (reference sequence). V shed 4 bases and J 4 bases; nucleotides not matched to a gene: 3. The CDR3 here is CASSTRDSYGYTF. For the CDR3, the DNA is TGTGCCAGTAGTACCCGGGACAGCTATGGCTACACCTTC. The full variable domain, completed using reference TRBV19 and TRBJ1-2, is DGGITQSPKYLFRKEGQNVTLSCEQNLNHDAMYWYRQDPGQGLRLIYYSQIVNDFQKGDIAEGYSVSREKKESFPLTVTSAQKNPTAFYLCASSTRDSYGYTFGSGTRLTVV.

The CDR3 sequence is CASSLVWDNQETQYF. CDR3 nucleotide sequence: TGTGCCAGCAGCTTAGTTTGGGACAACCAAGAGACCCAGTACTTC. The chain has TRBV11-2 and TRBJ2-5, with D tentatively TRBD1 (6 bases). V shed 1 base and J shed 0 bases, with 9 bases lying between them. The CDR3 contains 15 residues. Germline assignment: CDR1 SGHAT and CDR2 FQNNGV.